This TCR beta chain was sequenced in a study of tumor-infiltrating lymphocytes in primary liver carcinoma. This CDR3 has 12 residues. Germline V CDR1 and CDR2: SEHNR, FQNEAQ (reference sequence). As to this clonotype: One junction end disagrees with the germline gene, perhaps due to a read error.

The authors made TCR beta cDNA from approximately 500 ng total RNA with a constant-region primer. Amplification in three nested multiplex PCR rounds with slightly modified ARM-PCR gave rise to TCR beta libraries. TRBV1-TRBV30 forward and Cbeta reverse primers drove the first two roughly 10-cycle rounds. TCRdb re-derived calls from the multiplex PCR reads in MiXCR, one entry per CDR3 protein. The top ten hold approximately 25% of the sample, which has about 50,000 distinct CDR3 sequences, about 78% seen once. Both RNA and DNA were isolated together from around 20-30 mg of bulk tissue that had not been sorted.

Sequencing used liver tumor tissue from sampling region 5. The subset: tumor region T5, tumor centre. The V gene is TRBV7-9, the J gene TRBJ2-5, with D perhaps given as TRBD1 or TRBD2 (5 bases each). The sequence was collected from a man aged 40-55 years with primary liver carcinoma and hepatitis B virus infection. CDR3 coding DNA: TGTGTCAGCAGCCAGGAAGGGGAGACCCTGTACTTC. This gives the protein CVSSQEGETLYF.